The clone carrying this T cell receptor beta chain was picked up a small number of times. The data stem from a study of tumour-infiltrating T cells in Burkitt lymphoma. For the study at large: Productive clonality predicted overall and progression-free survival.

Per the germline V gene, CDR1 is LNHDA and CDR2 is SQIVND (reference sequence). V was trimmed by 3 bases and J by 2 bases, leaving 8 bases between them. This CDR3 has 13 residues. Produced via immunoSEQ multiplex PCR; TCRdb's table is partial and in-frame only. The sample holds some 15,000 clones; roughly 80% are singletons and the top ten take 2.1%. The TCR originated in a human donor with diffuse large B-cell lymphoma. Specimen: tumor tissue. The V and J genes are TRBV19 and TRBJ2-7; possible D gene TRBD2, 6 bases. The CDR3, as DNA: TGTGCCAGTAGTATTTCGGGGGCCTACGAGCAGTACTTC. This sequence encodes CASSISGAYEQYF.